The T cell receptor (beta chain) described here comes from a study of T cells in Graves' hyperthyroidism and ophthalmopathy. This clonotype was observed at least ten times. What it binds is not known. Reasons for excluding patients were uncontrolled infection, other autoimmune disease, pregnancy or lactation. This CDR3 region has 15 residues. Germline-derived CDR1 and CDR2 are WSHSY and SAAADI. V shed 2 bases and J 5 bases; nucleotides not matched to a gene: 6. Regions amplified from RNA transcripts were the TCR beta CDR3 regions. An initial round of RT-PCR targeting the TCR CDR3 relied on the HTBI primer set. TCRdb fed the multiplex PCR reads into MiXCR, producing one record per CDR3 protein. The repertoire has hundreds of thousands of distinct CDR3 sequences, approximately 14% of them found once; the top ten carry 9.5% to 13%. Overall study findings and caveats: Classification by a 13 V-J model distinguished ophthalmopathy from stable hyperthyroidism.

V and J are TRBV10-2 and TRBJ1-2, with 9 nucleotides matching TRBD1. This sequence originates from a young woman with Graves' hyperthyroidism. Sequenced input: blood. The CDR3 region is CASSEPGTGRYGYTF. In nucleotides, the CDR3 is TGCGCCAGCAGTGAGCCCGGGACAGGGAGGTATGGCTACACCTTC.